The clone carrying this TCR beta chain showed up just a few times. From germline, CDR1 is SGHTA and CDR2 FQGNSA. CDR3 length: 15 residues. V gave up 5 bases and J gave up 5 bases; unmatched junction bases: 9. The entry originates in a study of cytomegalovirus exposure and HLA in healthy donors. Use of 60 Vbeta and 13 Jbeta primers characterized the PCR. The repertoire was sequenced with immunoSEQ multiplex PCR; TCRdb's copy has only in-frame clones and lacks some. The data show roughly 140,000 clones, with approximately 79% seen just once and 6.5% to 8.5% held by the top ten. This clonotype was obtained from a woman in her forties in good health and CMV-seropositive. This sequence joins TRBV7-2 and TRBJ2-5, with 9 bases identical to TRBD2. The sample consisted of PBMCs. This CDR3 reads CASSRQRGAGETQYF. CDR3 nucleotide sequence: TGTGCCAGCAGCCGGCAGCGGGGGGCCGGGGAGACCCAGTACTTC.